This is a list of T cell receptor beta chains from one sample in a study of shared clonotypes between healthy human individuals. Sequencing was performed with immunoSEQ multiplex PCR; in TCRdb, only in-frame clones are kept and a portion is missing. The sample has around 320,000 clones; about nine tenths are singletons. Sequencing was performed on memory CD8+ T cells sorted from blood. Receptors originate from a man younger than 35 in good health. Both conserved end residues are part of each CDR3.

>TRBJ2-4|TRBV27
CASSYSGSKNIQYF
>TRBJ2-3|TRBV5-1
CASSFGVDRSTDTQYF
>TRBJ1-1|TRBV1
CTSSQGIGRVPEAFF
>TRBJ1-1|TRBV7-9
CASSPGYQAFF
>TRBJ1-3|TRBV15
CATSSRRIGNTIYF
>TRBJ2-7|TRBV30
CAWSAPDRGIYEQYF
>TRBJ2-2|TRBV9
CASSVATGRSNTGELFF
>TRBJ2-7|TRBV27
CASSLGGTVSYEQYF
>TRBJ2-1|TRBV2
CASSELSPYNEQFF
>TRBJ2-2|TRBV13
CASSLGLAGVETGELFF
>TRBJ1-3|TRBV4-1
CASSRFAGDGNTIYF
>TRBJ2-7|TRBV12-5
CASGLNGEQYF
>TRBJ2-1|TRBV4-1
CASSQVSRAPYNEQFF
>TRBJ2-2|TRBV11-2
CASSYSNTGELFF
>TRBJ2-1|TRBV2
CASSVQINEQFF
>TRBJ2-1|TRBV27
CASSFALAGNEFF
>TRBJ1-2|TRBV5-4
CASRTPDSPNYGYTF
>TRBJ2-7|TRBV7-7
CASSSGPRGYSYEQYF
>TRBJ1-3|TRBV4-1
CASRTVGGSSGNTIYF
>TRBJ2-5|TRBV5-1
CASRLSGGYQETQYF
>TRBJ1-6|TRBV2
CASRQGNSPLHF
>TRBJ2-7|TRBV9
CASSVGQGSEQYF
>TRBJ1-4|TRBV14
CASSQQDSKNEKLFF
>TRBJ2-7|TRBV6-6
CATLTGSYEQYF
>TRBJ1-4|TRBV19
CASSIDQRINEKLFF
>TRBJ1-1|TRBV7-9
CASSLHGDTEAFF
>TRBJ1-2|TRBV29-1
CSVPGRSEANYGYTF
>TRBJ2-7|TRBV27
CASSPSKGLAGLSYEQYF
>TRBJ2-2|TRBV4-3
CASSQDRGAGELFF
>TRBJ2-7|TRBV5-3
CARSPGRYEQYF
>TRBJ2-2|TRBV27
CASSLVSANTGELFF
>TRBJ2-1|TRBV28
CASSRRWSEQFF
>TRBJ1-1|TRBV11-2
CASRSGSEAFF